The 32 T cell receptor beta chains listed next were all sequenced from one sample in a study of naive and memory T cell subsets. The beta constant-region primer was an equimolar mix of two oligonucleotides covering TRBC1 and TRBC2. One entry per CDR3 protein, called by TCRdb with MiXCR from the UMI-ligation and nested PCR reads. Among about 85,000 distinct CDR3 sequences listed, over 10% were seen once. The sample comprised central memory CD4+ T cells from blood. The receptors were sampled from a human donor in good health.

The chain links TRBV4-1 to TRBJ2-3, with D possibly TRBD2 on 6 matching bases. Germline V gene sequence: CDR1 MGHRA, CDR2 YSYEKL. The length of the CDR3 is 17 residues. The V gene lost 2 bases and the J gene lost 2 bases, with 17 bases spanning the gap. The CDR3: CASSQLVWDSVTDTQYF. The CDR3 DNA reads as TGCGCCAGCAGCCAACTCGTATGGGACTCTGTCACAGATACGCAGTATTTT.

At least ten counts were recorded for this clonotype. The rearrangement joins TRBV29-1 to TRBJ2-1, with unresolved D. Germline values: CDR1 SQVTM, CDR2 ANQGSEA. The CDR3 loop spans 14 amino acids. The V end was cut by 5 bases, the J end by 0 bases, with 11 bases between. The CDR3 here is CSVRGPVSYNEQFF. CDR3 nucleotide sequence: TGCAGCGTTCGTGGGCCCGTCTCCTACAATGAGCAGTTCTTC.

This clonotype was counted ten times or more. The V and J genes are TRBV2 and TRBJ1-2, with unresolved D. CDR3 length equals 12 residues. Per the germline V gene, CDR1 is SNHLY and CDR2 is FYNNEI. V lost 7 bases and J 2 bases, leaving 8 bases between the germline ends. The DNA of the CDR3 is TGTGCCAGCAAGGCTGGGAACTATGGCTACACCTTC. Its translation: CASKAGNYGYTF.

This clonotype was detected many times. J is TRBJ2-5 and V is TRBV12-3 or TRBV12-4; no clear D. V dropped 3 bases and J dropped 1 base, with 9 bases sitting between them. This CDR3 comprises 14 residues. The CDR3 DNA reads TGTGCCAGCAGTTTGTCCGCACTCCAAGAGACCCAGTACTTC. As protein: CASSLSALQETQYF.

V is TRBV2 and J is TRBJ1-1; D uncertain. Germline CDR1 is SNHLY and CDR2 is FYNNEI. This CDR3 comprises 12 residues. Trimming cost V 6 bases and J 1 base, with 6 bases left between them. In DNA, the CDR3 is TGTGCCAGCAGAAGAGAGAACACTGAAGCTTTCTTT. This sequence encodes CASRRENTEAFF.

In its sample, this clonotype was seen a few times. The V call is TRBV30, the J call TRBJ2-1; TRBD2 matches 8 bases. With 2 bases clipped from V and 7 bases from J, the junction kept 13 bases outside the gene matches. The CDR3 is 16 amino acids. The germline gives CDR1 GTSNPN, CDR2 SVGIG (reference sequence). CDR3 protein: CAWSSGVSGNMNEQFF. The CDR3 DNA is TGTGCCTGGAGTTCCGGGGTTAGCGGGAACATGAATGAGCAGTTCTTC.

The gene calls are TRBV5-5 and TRBJ2-5; 10 nucleotides align to TRBD1. CDR3 size: 14 residues. Germline values: CDR1 SGHKS, CDR2 YYEKEE (reference sequence). V trimming: 4 bases; J trimming: 4 bases; junction bases outside the gene matches: 4. The CDR3 region is CASSTGQGRETQYF. CDR3 DNA: TGTGCCAGCAGCACGGGACAGGGGCGAGAGACCCAGTACTTC.

This clonotype was observed many times. The chain recombines TRBV4-1 with TRBJ1-4; maybe TRBD1 (5 bases). CDR1 and CDR2 from the germline V gene are MGHRA and YSYEKL. CDR3 length: 13 residues. The V and J ends lost 3 bases and 13 bases respectively, with 15 bases between them. CDR3 coding DNA: TGCGCCAGCAGCCAGAGTGGGGGTGGGAGACTGTTTTTT. This translates into CASSQSGGGRLFF.

This clonotype has more than one count but fewer than ten. V gene TRBV20-1 combines with J gene TRBJ2-1; D may be TRBD2 (5 bases). Between the trimmed V and J ends, which lost 5 bases and 6 bases, there was a span of 26 bases. There are 17 residues in the CDR3. Germline V gene data show CDR1 as DFQATT and CDR2 as SNEGSKA (reference sequence). The CDR3 loop is CSALAALGFGVGNEQFF. The CDR3 region has the DNA TGCAGTGCTCTAGCTGCATTGGGGTTTGGGGTGGGCAATGAGCAGTTCTTC.

The gene calls are TRBV18 and TRBJ2-7; D remains ambiguous. Germline CDR1 reads KGHSH; CDR2 reads LQKENI. The CDR3 covers 12 residues. V was cut by 4 bases and J by 5 bases, with 9 bases left in between. In nucleotides, the CDR3 is TGTGCCAGCTCACAGGGTTACCACGAGCAGTACTTC. Translated, it gives CASSQGYHEQYF.

This clonotype was observed at least ten times. This sequence joins TRBV2 and TRBJ2-1; D uncertain. The CDR3 has 10 amino acids. Between the trimmed V and J ends, which lost 6 bases and 5 bases, there was a span of 2 bases. Germline values: CDR1 SNHLY, CDR2 FYNNEI. The CDR3 DNA reads as TGTGCCAGCAGGAACAATGAGCAGTTCTTC. It encodes CASRNNEQFF.

This clonotype was found a few times. The chain recombines TRBV6-2 or TRBV6-3 with TRBJ1-1; the D is unclear. V dropped 2 bases and J dropped 1 base, with 11 bases sitting between them. The CDR3 sequence is 15 residues long. Germline CDR1 MNHEY, CDR2 SVGEGT. In DNA, the CDR3 is TGTGCCAGCAGTTACAACCCTACCACGAACACTGAAGCTTTCTTT. Translated: CASSYNPTTNTEAFF.

This clonotype was seen many times. The chain carries TRBV30 and TRBJ2-5; D is ambiguous. Germline CDR1 reads GTSNPN; CDR2 reads SVGIG (reference sequence). The ends were cut back, 5 bases at V and 9 bases at J, with 4 bases in the middle. The CDR3 is 8 residues long. As DNA, the CDR3 is TGTGCCTGGGCGGCCCAGTACTTC. Translated, it gives CAWAAQYF.

This clonotype was detected many times. The chain uses TRBV14 and TRBJ2-2; D gene ambiguous. CDR3 size: 14 residues. Germline V gene lookup returns CDR1 SGHDN and CDR2 FVKESK. The V gene lost 0 bases and the J gene lost 7 bases, with 9 bases spanning the gap. CDR3 sequence (DNA): TGTGCCAGCAGCCAAGATAACGGATACGGGGAGCTGTTTTTT. It is translated as CASSQDNGYGELFF.

Note on this clonotype: A much more abundant neighbour one base away suggests this may be a read error. The chain couples TRBV6-6 to TRBJ2-3, with D perhaps TRBD2 (6 bases). Trimming left V 8 bases short and J 2 bases short, with 14 bases between. Germline V gene lookup returns CDR1 MNHNY and CDR2 SVGAGI (reference sequence). CDR3 length equals 14 residues. CDR3: CASRVGTATDTQYF. In nucleotides, the CDR3 is TGTGCCAGCCGAGTTGGGACTGCCACAGATACGCAGTATTTT.

This clonotype was observed at least ten times. The chain uses TRBV29-1 and TRBJ2-7; D is undetermined. Per germline, CDR1 SQVTM and CDR2 ANQGSEA. This CDR3 has 11 amino acids. Trimming stripped 3 bases from V and 3 bases from J, with 6 bases between. The CDR3 DNA reads TGCAGCGTTGAGTCTAGCTACGAGCAGTACTTC. Translated: CSVESSYEQYF.

This clonotype was observed many times. The chain is built from TRBV7-2 and TRBJ2-7, with 7 positions matching TRBD1. The CDR3 sequence is 15 residues long. With 4 bases clipped from V and 1 base from J, the junction kept 7 bases outside the gene matches. Germline CDR1 is SGHTA and CDR2 is FQGNSA. The CDR3 DNA reads TGTGCCAGCAGCTCTCTTGTGACAGGGTCCTACGAGCAGTACTTC. It yields the protein CASSSLVTGSYEQYF.

V gene TRBV4-2 combines with J gene TRBJ2-2; a weak D match, TRBD1 (6 bases). V gave up 4 bases and J gave up 5 bases, with 17 bases separating them. Looked up from germline, CDR1 is LGHNA and CDR2 is YNFKEQ. The CDR3 extends over 16 amino acids. CDR3 protein: CASSPIRGRGTGELFF. The CDR3 DNA sequence: TGTGCCAGCAGCCCAATACGGGGAAGGGGGACCGGGGAGCTGTTTTTT.

The chain links TRBV10-3 to TRBJ2-7; a possible D gene is TRBD2 (5 bases). CDR1 is ENHRY and CDR2 is SYGVKD in the germline V gene. V shed 2 bases and J shed 6 bases, with 5 bases lying between them. The CDR3 covers 11 residues. The CDR3 DNA is TGTGCCATCAGTGAGGGACTCGAGCAGTACTTC. This encodes CAISEGLEQYF.

The chain has TRBV18 and TRBJ1-2; 7 nucleotides match TRBD1. The V gene end was trimmed by 6 bases and the J gene end by 2 bases; junction bases not matched to a gene: 3. The CDR3 runs to 13 residues. Per germline, CDR1 KGHSH and CDR2 LQKENI. CDR3 DNA sequence: TGTGCCAGCTCCCAACAGGGGAACTATGGCTACACCTTC. Translated, it gives CASSQQGNYGYTF.

The genes are TRBV10-3 and TRBJ1-3; D possibly corresponds to TRBD1 (5 bases). The ends were cut back, 4 bases at V and 3 bases at J, with 13 bases in the middle. CDR3 length: 15 amino acids. CDR1 is ENHRY, CDR2 SYGVKD, per germline. CDR3: CAISASSGLGNTIYF. CDR3 nucleotides: TGTGCCATCAGTGCATCCTCGGGGCTTGGAAACACCATATATTTT.

Ten or more counts support this clonotype. The gene calls are TRBV6-4 and TRBJ2-3, with 8 bases matching TRBD2. V lost 5 bases and J lost 6; bases outside the gene matches: 10. The V gene's germline CDR1 is MRHNA and CDR2 SNTAGT. The CDR3 covers 15 residues. The CDR3 sequence: CASSSQPGGKDTQYF. CDR3 nucleotide sequence: TGTGCCAGCAGTTCTCAACCGGGGGGGAAGGATACGCAGTATTTT.

The sample holds many counts of this clonotype. The V and J genes are TRBV14 and TRBJ1-2; no clear D. This CDR3 region has 14 residues. The germline V gene has CDR1 SGHDN and CDR2 FVKESK. V lost 4 bases, J lost 4 bases, and 13 bases lay in between. CDR3 nucleotides: TGTGCCAGCAGCCGGTACAGAATGGGCTATGGCTACACCTTC. This sequence encodes CASSRYRMGYGYTF.

This clonotype was counted only a few times. The chain couples TRBV28 to TRBJ2-7; a weak D match, TRBD1 (6 bases). Germline CDR1 and CDR2: MDHEN and SYDVKM. Trimming removed 2 bases at V and 3 bases at J, with 11 bases between. The length of the CDR3 is 14 residues. CDR3 region: CASSLATGYYEQYF. For the CDR3, the DNA is TGTGCCAGCAGTTTAGCCACAGGGTACTACGAGCAGTACTTC.

This clonotype has more than one count but fewer than ten. One junction end does not reproduce the germline sequence, and a read error may be involved. The rearrangement joins TRBV12-3 or TRBV12-4 to TRBJ2-1; TRBD2 matches 12 bases. This CDR3 is built from 15 residues. The CDR3 sequence: CASSLGLAGINEQFF. CDR3 nucleotides: TGTGCCAGCAGCTTAGGACTAGCGGGGATCAATGAGCAGTTCTTC.

The chain joins TRBV29-1 to TRBJ2-1; D tentatively reads TRBD1 or TRBD2 (5 bases each). Germline CDR1 is SQVTM and CDR2 is ANQGSEA. The CDR3 has 16 residues. V lost 7 bases and J lost 7, with 26 bases in between. The CDR3 loop reads CSAAVGAGNMGNEQFF. CDR3 DNA sequence: TGCAGCGCCGCAGTCGGGGCTGGCAATATGGGGAATGAGCAGTTCTTC.

The J gene is TRBJ2-1, the V gene TRBV7-2; D may be TRBD1 (6 bases). The V gene lost 0 bases and the J gene lost 2 bases, with 8 bases spanning the gap. This CDR3 has 15 amino acids. Germline-derived CDR1 and CDR2 are SGHTA and FQGNSA. In DNA form, the CDR3 reads TGTGCCAGCAGCTTAGCACAGGGTACCTACAATGAGCAGTTCTTC. This codes for CASSLAQGTYNEQFF.

The sample holds many counts of this clonotype. The chain uses TRBV7-8 and TRBJ2-1; D may correspond to TRBD1 or TRBD2 (5 bases each). V gave up 3 bases and J gave up 3 bases, with 15 bases separating them. The germline CDR1 and CDR2 sequences are SGHVS and FQNEAQ. The CDR3 contains 16 residues. In DNA form, the CDR3 reads TGTGCCAGCAGCTTTGCCGGGACGCCGAGCTACAATGAGCAGTTCTTC. Its translation is CASSFAGTPSYNEQFF.

This clonotype showed up just a few times. This chain links TRBV2 with TRBJ2-3, with 7 nucleotides matching TRBD2. The CDR3 has 13 amino acids. CDR1 is SNHLY and CDR2 is FYNNEI in the germline V gene. Trimming took 6 bases from V and 9 from J; bases not matched to a gene: 9. CDR3 DNA sequence: TGTGCCAGCAGCGACACTGCGGGAGAGACGCAGTATTTT. As protein: CASSDTAGETQYF. Complete variable domain (other parts from reference TRBV2 and TRBJ2-3): EPEVTQTPSHQVTQMGQEVILRCVPISNHLYFYWYRQILGQKVEFLVSFYNNEISEKSEIFDDQFSVERPDGSNFTLKIRSTKLEDSAMYFCASSDTAGETQYFGPGTRLTVL.

This clonotype came up many times. The chain recombines TRBV11-2 with TRBJ2-3, with 15 bases matching TRBD2. Trimming at V came to 0 bases and at J to 0 bases, leaving 1 base not matched to a gene. Germline loops: CDR1 SGHAT, CDR2 FQNNGV. This CDR3 region has 18 residues. CDR3 in DNA: TGTGCCAGCAGCTTAGACGGACTAGCGGGAGGGAGCACAGATACGCAGTATTTT. This codes for CASSLDGLAGGSTDTQYF.

This clonotype turned up a few times. The chain employs TRBV30 and TRBJ1-5; D unresolved. This CDR3 has 12 residues. The germline V gene has CDR1 GTSNPN and CDR2 SVGIG (reference sequence). V was trimmed by 1 base and J by 7 bases, leaving 8 bases between them. The CDR3 region is CAWSEDGQPQHF. CDR3 nucleotide sequence: TGTGCCTGGAGTGAAGACGGACAGCCCCAGCATTTT.

This clonotype was recorded many times. The V call is TRBV5-6, the J call TRBJ2-3; no definite D call. The CDR3 is made up of 14 amino acids. V lost 0 bases and J lost 7, with 12 bases in between. Germline CDR1 SGHDT, CDR2 YYEEEE. The CDR3 sequence: CASSLVQTPHTQYF. For the CDR3, the DNA is TGTGCCAGCAGCTTGGTTCAGACACCGCATACGCAGTATTTT.